The present entry profiles one T cell receptor (beta chain) with its context. Its antigen remains unknown. This record comes from a study of PD-L1 blockade in urothelial cancer. Germline CDR1 reads SGHVS; CDR2 reads FNYEAQ. This CDR3 contains 13 residues. The ends were cut back, 3 bases at V and 6 bases at J, with 11 bases in the middle. Some clones are missing from TCRdb's copy, which holds only in-frame ones; the method was immunoSEQ multiplex PCR. The sample yields 100,000 to 150,000 clones, 86% seen once. Whole-study findings and limits: Better progression-free and overall survival followed lower pretreatment blood clonality.

The time point: peripheral blood 6 weeks after treatment start. All patients carried locally advanced or metastatic urothelial carcinoma. The V and J genes are TRBV7-6 and TRBJ1-2; D possibly corresponds to TRBD1 (5 bases). This specimen consisted of PBMCs, obtained around atezolizumab (anti-PD-L1) treatment. This receptor was obtained from a man in his fifties or sixties with urothelial cancer. The CDR3 DNA is TGTGCCAGCAGCTTCAGCAGGGCTGATGGCTACACCTTC. Translated, it gives CASSFSRADGYTF.